The next 32 T cell receptor beta chains were all read from a single sample in a study of neoadjuvant anti-PD-1 for oral cavity cancer. Specified time point: after neoadjuvant nivolumab, at surgical resection. Profiled with immunoSEQ multiplex PCR; TCRdb holds only in-frame clones, not every one. The data show 11,000 to 15,000 clones, with 60% to 80% seen just once and about 2.3% held by the top ten. Sample: PBMCs, taken after nivolumab (anti-PD-1) treatment. These receptors originate from a person between 35 and 79 years old with oral cavity squamous cell carcinoma.

The J gene is TRBJ2-7, the V gene TRBV5-1, with D unresolved. The V gene's germline CDR1 is SGHRS and CDR2 YFSETQ. V was cut by 4 bases and J by 4 bases, with 12 bases left in between. This CDR3 is built from 13 residues. The DNA for the CDR3 is TGCGCCAGCAGCGGGGAAAAGGAGTACGAGCAGTACTTC. Amino acids: CASSGEKEYEQYF.

This clone was observed a few times. CDR3 DNA: TGTGCCAGCAGCTTAGGCCGCTGGGGGGCTGGGAACACTGAAGCTTTCTTT. It is translated as CASSLGRWGAGNTEAFF. The chain uses TRBV7-9 and TRBJ1-1, with D tentatively TRBD1 (6 bases). With 1 base removed from V and 1 base from J, the gap between germline ends came to 16 bases. Per the germline V gene, CDR1 is SEHNR and CDR2 is FQNEAQ (reference sequence). The CDR3 totals 17 residues.

A few counts support this clone. The chain joins TRBV4-1 to TRBJ2-7; TRBD2 aligns across 7 bases. Per germline, CDR1 MGHRA and CDR2 YSYEKL. Trimming removed 4 bases from V and 2 bases from J; junction bases left unmatched: 11. This CDR3 is 16 amino acids long. Here the CDR3 reads CASSRDPGGGAYEQYF. CDR3 DNA sequence: TGCGCCAGCAGCCGCGACCCGGGGGGAGGGGCCTACGAGCAGTACTTC.

The V call is TRBV11-3, the J call TRBJ2-7; the D gene could be TRBD1 or TRBD2 (6 bases each). V was shortened by 5 bases and J by 5 bases, with 16 bases between the two germline ends. CDR1 is SGHNT, CDR2 YENEEA, per germline. The CDR3 consists of 14 residues. This chain's CDR3 is CASSPHRGVNEQYF. DNA for the CDR3: TGTGCCAGCAGCCCCCATAGGGGGGTAAACGAGCAGTACTTC.

A few counts support this clone. This chain uses TRBV19 with TRBJ1-5, with D possibly being TRBD1 (5 bases). CDR3 length: 16 residues. Germline CDR1 and CDR2: LNHDA and SQIVND (reference sequence). The ends were cut back, 4 bases at V and 3 bases at J, with 16 bases in the middle. The CDR3 loop is CASSTAWGGYNQPQHF. The CDR3 DNA reads as TGTGCCAGTAGTACCGCTTGGGGGGGATACAATCAGCCCCAGCATTTT.

This clone occurred once. J is TRBJ2-1 and V is TRBV7-3, with D perhaps matching TRBD1 (6 bases). Germline V lookup: CDR1 SGHTA, CDR2 FQGTGA. Trimming removed 5 bases at V and 8 bases at J, with 16 bases between. The CDR3 extends over 14 amino acids. In nucleotides, the CDR3 is TGTGCCAGCAGCCTGGACAGAGGCAGGGATGAGCAGTTCTTC. Amino acids: CASSLDRGRDEQFF.

CDR3 region: CASSTATSGAPTPHNEQFF. CDR3 in DNA: TGTGCCAGCAGCACGGCCACTAGCGGGGCGCCGACTCCACACAATGAGCAGTTCTTC. This chain connects TRBV5-6 to TRBJ2-1; TRBD2 matches 10 bases. CDR3 length: 19 residues. Germline CDR1 and CDR2: SGHDT and YYEEEE. V gave up 4 bases and J gave up 5 bases; unmatched junction bases: 18.

V and J are TRBV28 and TRBJ1-2, with 10 bases fitting TRBD1. The CDR3 runs to 14 residues. Germline-derived CDR1 and CDR2 are MDHEN and SYDVKM. J lost 8 bases, V lost 8 bases, and 11 bases had no gene match. The CDR3, as DNA: TGTGCCAGCCGACCTGTTGGACAGGGGGGGGGCTACACCTTC. As protein: CASRPVGQGGGYTF.

This chain uses TRBV27 with TRBJ2-1, with 9 bases aligning to TRBD2. V shed 7 bases, J shed 7 bases, and the junction held 8 bases outside the gene matches. The germline V gene encodes CDR1 MNHEY and CDR2 SMNVEV (reference sequence). This CDR3 has 14 amino acids. The CDR3 is CASTRAGGFNEQFF. CDR3 DNA sequence: TGTGCCAGCACCCGAGCGGGAGGCTTTAATGAGCAGTTCTTC.

V usage is TRBV16 and J usage is TRBJ1-1, with D hard to call. The length of the CDR3 is 13 residues. Germline V gives CDR1 KGHSY, CDR2 FQNENV. V dropped 3 bases and J dropped 0 bases, with 5 bases sitting between them. CDR3 coding DNA: TGTGCCAGCAGCCAGGGTCTGAACACTGAAGCTTTCTTT. Its translation is CASSQGLNTEAFF.

The gene calls are TRBV5-4 and TRBJ1-2; perhaps TRBD1 as D (6 bases). V lost 0 bases, J lost 8 bases, and 17 bases lay in between. This CDR3 spans 15 amino acids. Per germline, CDR1 SGHNT and CDR2 YYREEE (reference sequence). Here the CDR3 reads CASSLGTGYAEGYTF. CDR3 nucleotide sequence: TGTGCCAGCAGCTTGGGTACAGGGTATGCGGAAGGCTACACCTTC.

V usage is TRBV30 and J usage is TRBJ2-3, with D maybe TRBD2 (6 bases). CDR1 is GTSNPN and CDR2 is SVGIG in the germline V gene (reference sequence). CDR3 size: 15 residues. V shed 2 bases and J shed 1 base, with 13 bases lying between them. This chain's CDR3 is CAWSLASGRTDTQYF. The CDR3 DNA is TGTGCCTGGAGTTTGGCCAGCGGGCGCACAGATACGCAGTATTTT.

The genes are TRBV19 and TRBJ2-1; D not resolved. From germline, CDR1 is LNHDA and CDR2 SQIVND (reference sequence). Trimming shortened V by 4 bases and J by 4 bases, and 2 bases separated the two germline ends. This CDR3 has 11 amino acids. The CDR3 region is CASSTYNEQFF. The CDR3, as DNA: TGTGCCAGTAGTACGTACAATGAGCAGTTCTTC. The whole variable domain, filled in from reference TRBV19 and TRBJ2-1, reads DGGITQSPKYLFRKEGQNVTLSCEQNLNHDAMYWYRQDPGQGLRLIYYSQIVNDFQKGDIAEGYSVSREKKESFPLTVTSAQKNPTAFYLCASSTYNEQFFGPGTRLTVL.

The genes are TRBV29-1 and TRBJ2-1; a weak D match, TRBD2 (6 bases). CDR1 SQVTM and CDR2 ANQGSEA come from the germline V gene. This CDR3 has 17 residues. Trimming took off 1 base at V and 4 bases at J, with 20 bases between the two ends. DNA for the CDR3: TGCAGCGTTGAAGGAGGTTTAGACAGCGGGCCTTACAATGAGCAGTTCTTC. As protein: CSVEGGLDSGPYNEQFF.

This clone was counted only a few times. CDR3 in amino acids: CAWGSKGHTGELFF. In nucleotides, the CDR3 is TGTGCCTGGGGGAGTAAGGGGCACACCGGGGAGCTGTTTTTT. The rearrangement links TRBV30 to TRBJ2-2, with D perhaps TRBD1 or TRBD2 (5 bases each). Germline-derived CDR1 and CDR2 are GTSNPN and SVGIG (reference sequence). The CDR3 contains 14 residues. Trimming left V 5 bases short and J 3 bases short, with 13 bases between.

This chain connects TRBV9 to TRBJ2-2; TRBD1 matches at 8 bases. Germline CDR1 reads SGDLS; CDR2 reads YYNGEE. Trimming at V came to 1 base and at J to 5 bases, leaving 4 bases not matched to a gene. This CDR3 is 15 amino acids long. The DNA for the CDR3 is TGTGCCAGCAGCGTATCGGGACAGGCTACCGGGGAGCTGTTTTTT. Translation: CASSVSGQATGELFF.

This clone was counted once. The V call is TRBV7-7, the J call TRBJ2-5; no clear D gene. V lost 5 bases and J lost 5, with 24 bases in between. From germline, CDR1 is SSHAT and CDR2 FNYEAQ (reference sequence). CDR3 length: 17 residues. CDR3 sequence: CASSRVGLAVPSETQYF. The CDR3 nucleotides read TGTGCCAGCAGCCGAGTCGGTTTAGCAGTCCCGTCGGAGACCCAGTACTTC.

The V call is TRBV30, the J call TRBJ1-5, with TRBD1 matching over 8 bases. V was clipped by 1 base and J by 6 bases; unmatched bases: 2. The length of the CDR3 is 13 residues. The V gene's germline CDR1 is GTSNPN and CDR2 SVGIG (reference sequence). The CDR3 protein is CAWSGTGIQPQHF. CDR3 nucleotides: TGTGCCTGGAGTGGGACAGGGATTCAGCCCCAGCATTTT.

This chain joins TRBV7-3 and TRBJ1-2; the D gene is possibly TRBD1 (5 bases). Germline V CDR1 and CDR2: SGHTA, FQGTGA. With 5 bases removed from V and 6 bases from J, the gap between germline ends came to 13 bases. This CDR3 is built from 13 residues. The CDR3 DNA reads TGTGCCAGCAGCCCGGGACCAGGACATGGCTACACCTTC. This translates into CASSPGPGHGYTF.

This clone has a handful of counts. The chain uses TRBV5-1 and TRBJ2-7; 10 positions match TRBD2. Germline assignment: CDR1 SGHRS and CDR2 YFSETQ. The J segment lost 7 bases and the V segment lost 0 bases, leaving 10 bases of the junction unmatched. This CDR3 has 16 residues. CDR3 DNA sequence: TGCGCCAGCAGCTTGGAAATTCTAGCGGGAGTGGGGGAGCAGTACTTC. Encoded protein: CASSLEILAGVGEQYF.

This clone was counted only a few times. The chain joins TRBV18 to TRBJ1-2, with 7 bases fitting TRBD1. This CDR3 has 13 amino acids. The germline V gene encodes CDR1 KGHSH and CDR2 LQKENI. The junction had 1 base not matched to a gene; V was cut back by 3 bases and J by 3 bases. The chain's CDR3 is CASSPDRDYGYTF. The CDR3 DNA reads TGTGCCAGCTCACCCGACAGGGACTATGGCTACACCTTC.

This clone was seen a few times. The V gene is TRBV18, the J gene TRBJ1-4, with D possibly matching TRBD1 (5 bases). The CDR3 consists of 14 residues. Trimming took off 5 bases at V and 4 bases at J, with 11 bases between the two ends. The germline V gene has CDR1 KGHSH and CDR2 LQKENI. The CDR3 coding sequence is TGTGCCAGCTCAAGGGACGGCCGTAATGAAAAACTGTTTTTT. It translates to CASSRDGRNEKLFF.

The chain joins TRBV11-2 to TRBJ2-5, with a weak D call TRBD1 (6 bases). Germline CDR1 reads SGHAT; CDR2 reads FQNNGV. The CDR3 contains 14 residues. V lost 4 bases and J lost 4, with 13 bases in between. This chain's CDR3 is CASSYHTGLETQYF. CDR3 coding DNA: TGTGCCAGCAGCTACCACACAGGGCTAGAGACCCAGTACTTC.

CDR3 residues: CASTWTGGAIREQFF. The CDR3 nucleotides are TGTGCCAGTACCTGGACAGGGGGCGCCATCCGTGAGCAGTTCTTC. The V gene is TRBV19, the J gene TRBJ2-1; TRBD1 aligns across 11 bases. V lost 7 bases to trimming and J lost 9 bases; unmatched junction nucleotides: 11. The germline CDR1 and CDR2 sequences are LNHDA and SQIVND (reference sequence). The CDR3 sequence is 15 residues long.

This clone was seen a few times. The chain employs TRBV30 and TRBJ1-5; no definite D call. Per germline, CDR1 GTSNPN and CDR2 SVGIG (reference sequence). Trimming took 7 bases from V and 7 from J, leaving 14 bases between them. This CDR3 spans 12 amino acids. CDR3 coding DNA: TGTGCCTTGGACGGTGGGAGGCAGCCCCAGCATTTT. As protein: CALDGGRQPQHF.

This chain uses TRBV25-1 with TRBJ2-2; the D is unclear. V gave up 0 bases and J gave up 3 bases, with 8 bases separating them. Germline assignment: CDR1 MGHDK and CDR2 SYGVNS. The CDR3 runs 15 residues. In nucleotides, the CDR3 is TGTGCCAGCAGTGAATACATGGGCGACACCGGGGAGCTGTTTTTT. This encodes CASSEYMGDTGELFF.

This clone has a handful of counts. This chain uses TRBV10-1 with TRBJ2-5; D tentatively reads TRBD1 or TRBD2 (5 bases each). V dropped 3 bases and J dropped 5 bases, with 10 bases sitting between them. The germline gives CDR1 WNHNN, CDR2 SYGVQD (reference sequence). This CDR3 region has 13 residues. CDR3 protein: CASSDWGSETQYF. The CDR3 DNA sequence: TGCGCCAGCAGTGATTGGGGGAGCGAGACCCAGTACTTC.

The rearrangement joins TRBV7-2 to TRBJ2-7, with 13 bases lining up with TRBD2. Losses at the gene ends were 7 bases for V and 5 bases for J; bases not matched to a gene: 11. Germline CDR1 SGHTA, CDR2 FQGNSA. The CDR3 totals 16 residues. CDR3 nucleotides: TGTGCCAGCACCTCCTGGACTAGCGGGAGTTCCCACGAGCAGTACTTC. As protein: CASTSWTSGSSHEQYF.

This clone was observed a single time. The chain links TRBV27 to TRBJ1-2; the match to TRBD1 covers 7 bases. Per germline, CDR1 MNHEY and CDR2 SMNVEV (reference sequence). Unmatched junction bases numbered 6, after V lost 4 bases and J lost 4 bases. The CDR3 has 14 residues. The DNA for the CDR3 is TGTGCCAGCAGTTCACCAGGGGGTGTCTATGGCTACACCTTC. Its protein is CASSSPGGVYGYTF.

This rearrangement joins TRBV30 to TRBJ2-3, with 11 positions matching TRBD2. V was pared by 5 bases and J by 7 bases, with 5 bases of the junction left unmatched. Per the germline V gene, CDR1 is GTSNPN and CDR2 is SVGIG (reference sequence). CDR3 length: 13 residues. As DNA, the CDR3 is TGTGCCTGGGAACTAGCGGGGGTTTATACGCAGTATTTT. Its protein is CAWELAGVYTQYF.

The V gene is TRBV9, the J gene TRBJ2-1, with D unclear. This CDR3 region has 18 residues. CDR1 is SGDLS, CDR2 YYNGEE, per germline. Trimming shortened V by 4 bases and J by 0 bases, and 20 bases separated the two germline ends. Here the CDR3 reads CASSTQRWAVSSYNEQFF. CDR3 sequence (DNA): TGTGCCAGCAGCACTCAGAGGTGGGCAGTAAGCTCCTACAATGAGCAGTTCTTC.

J is TRBJ2-2 and V is TRBV11-3; TRBD1 aligns across 7 bases. J was trimmed by 3 bases and V by 5 bases; bases with no gene match: 9. CDR3 length: 16 residues. From germline, CDR1 is SGHNT and CDR2 YENEEA. The DNA of the CDR3 is TGTGCCAGCAGCCGGACGGGACAGTGGTACACCGGGGAGCTGTTTTTT. Translating gives CASSRTGQWYTGELFF.